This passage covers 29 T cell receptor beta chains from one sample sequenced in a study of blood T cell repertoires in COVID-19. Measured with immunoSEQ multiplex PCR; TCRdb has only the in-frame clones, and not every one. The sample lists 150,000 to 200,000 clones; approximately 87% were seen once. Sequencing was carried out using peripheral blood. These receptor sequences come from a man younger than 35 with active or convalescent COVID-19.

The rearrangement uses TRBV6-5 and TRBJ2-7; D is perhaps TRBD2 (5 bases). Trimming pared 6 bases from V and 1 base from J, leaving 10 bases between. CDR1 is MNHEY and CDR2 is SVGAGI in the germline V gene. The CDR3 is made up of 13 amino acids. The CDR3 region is CASRQRSSYEQYV. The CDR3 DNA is TGTGCCAGCAGGCAGCGGAGTTCCTACGAGCAGTACGTC.

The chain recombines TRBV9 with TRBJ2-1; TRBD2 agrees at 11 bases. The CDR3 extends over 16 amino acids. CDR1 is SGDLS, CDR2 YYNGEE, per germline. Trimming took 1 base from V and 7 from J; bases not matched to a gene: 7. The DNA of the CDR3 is TGTGCCAGCAGCGTAATGGGGACTAGCGGACCTAATGAGCAGTTCTTC. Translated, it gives CASSVMGTSGPNEQFF. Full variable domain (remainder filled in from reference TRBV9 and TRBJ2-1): DSGVTQTPKHLITATGQRVTLRCSPRSGDLSVYWYQQSLDQGLQFLIQYYNGEERAKGNILERFSAQQFPDLHSELNLSSLELGDSALYFCASSVMGTSGPNEQFFGPGTRLTVL.

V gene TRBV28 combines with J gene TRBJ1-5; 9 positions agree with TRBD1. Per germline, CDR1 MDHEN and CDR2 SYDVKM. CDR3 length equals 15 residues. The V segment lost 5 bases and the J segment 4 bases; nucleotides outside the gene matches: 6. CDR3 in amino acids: CASSPLQGANQPQHF. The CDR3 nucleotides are TGTGCCAGCAGTCCACTACAGGGGGCAAATCAGCCCCAGCATTTT. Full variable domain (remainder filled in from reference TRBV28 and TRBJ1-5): DVKVTQSSRYLVKRTGEKVFLECVQDMDHENMFWYRQDPGLGLRLIYFSYDVKMKEKGDIPEGYSVSREKKERFSLILESASTNQTSMYLCASSPLQGANQPQHFGDGTRLSIL.

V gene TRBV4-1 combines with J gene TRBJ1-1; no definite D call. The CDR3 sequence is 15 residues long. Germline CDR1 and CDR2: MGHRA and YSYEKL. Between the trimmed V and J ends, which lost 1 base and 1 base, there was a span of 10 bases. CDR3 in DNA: TGCGCCAGCAGCCAAGGAATGGGAGGGAACACTGAAGCTTTCTTT. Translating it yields CASSQGMGGNTEAFF.

CDR3 DNA sequence: TGCGCCAGCAGCCAAGCCAGTACAGGATGGACTGAAGCTTTCTTT. It yields the protein CASSQASTGWTEAFF. The gene calls are TRBV4-1 and TRBJ1-1; D perhaps matches TRBD1 (5 bases). V dropped 1 base and J dropped 5 bases, with 14 bases sitting between them. CDR3 length equals 15 residues. From germline, CDR1 is MGHRA and CDR2 YSYEKL.

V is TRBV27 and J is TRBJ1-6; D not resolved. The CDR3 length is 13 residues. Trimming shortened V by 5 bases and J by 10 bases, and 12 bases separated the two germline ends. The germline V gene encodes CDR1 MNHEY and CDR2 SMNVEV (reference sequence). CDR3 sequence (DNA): TGTGCCAGCAGTCTAAAAGAGTCATCACCCCTCCACTTT. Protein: CASSLKESSPLHF.

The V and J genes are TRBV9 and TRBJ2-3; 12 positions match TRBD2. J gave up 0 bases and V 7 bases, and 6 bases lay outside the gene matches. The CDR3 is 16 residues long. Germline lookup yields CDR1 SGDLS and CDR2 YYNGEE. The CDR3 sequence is CASGGLAGTSTDTQYF. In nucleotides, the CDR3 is TGTGCCAGCGGCGGACTAGCGGGAACTAGCACAGATACGCAGTATTTT.

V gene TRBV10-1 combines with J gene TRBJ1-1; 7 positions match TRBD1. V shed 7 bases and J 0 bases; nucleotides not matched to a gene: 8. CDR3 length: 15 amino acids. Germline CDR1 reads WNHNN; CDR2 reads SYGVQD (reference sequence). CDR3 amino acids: CASKDRVGVNTEAFF. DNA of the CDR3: TGCGCCAGCAAAGACAGGGTTGGCGTGAACACTGAAGCTTTCTTT.

CDR3 DNA: TGTGCCAGCACCGCTTTAGCGGGAGGAGCCGAGACCCAGTACTTC. Amino acids: CASTALAGGAETQYF. The V and J genes are TRBV5-6 and TRBJ2-5, with 10 bases aligning to TRBD2. Germline CDR1 reads SGHDT; CDR2 reads YYEEEE. This CDR3 region has 15 residues. V lost 6 bases to trimming and J lost 5 bases; unmatched junction nucleotides: 10.

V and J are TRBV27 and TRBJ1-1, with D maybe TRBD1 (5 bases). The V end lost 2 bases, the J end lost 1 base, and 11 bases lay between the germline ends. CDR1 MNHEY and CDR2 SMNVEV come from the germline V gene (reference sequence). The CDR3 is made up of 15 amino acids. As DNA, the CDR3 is TGTGCCAGCAGTTTAATCCCGCAGGGGAACACTGAAGCTTTCTTT. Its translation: CASSLIPQGNTEAFF.

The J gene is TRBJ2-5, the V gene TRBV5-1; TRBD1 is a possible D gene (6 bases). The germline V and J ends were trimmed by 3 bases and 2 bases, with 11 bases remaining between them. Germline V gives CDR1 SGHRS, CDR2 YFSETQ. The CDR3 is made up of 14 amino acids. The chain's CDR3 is CASSSYGTQETQYF. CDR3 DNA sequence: TGCGCCAGCAGCTCATACGGGACACAAGAGACCCAGTACTTC. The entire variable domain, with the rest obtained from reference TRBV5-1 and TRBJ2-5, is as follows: KAGVTQTPRYLIKTRGQQVTLSCSPISGHRSVSWYQQTPGQGLQFLFEYFSETQRNKGNFPGRFSGRQFSNSRSEMNVSTLELGDSALYLCASSSYGTQETQYFGPGTRLLVL.

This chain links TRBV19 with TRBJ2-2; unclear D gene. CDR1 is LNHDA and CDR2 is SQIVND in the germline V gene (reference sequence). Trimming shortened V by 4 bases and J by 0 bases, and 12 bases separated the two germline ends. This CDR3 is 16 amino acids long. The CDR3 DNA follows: TGTGCCAGTAGTACGTTCGGAGACTCGAACACCGGGGAGCTGTTTTTT. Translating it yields CASSTFGDSNTGELFF.

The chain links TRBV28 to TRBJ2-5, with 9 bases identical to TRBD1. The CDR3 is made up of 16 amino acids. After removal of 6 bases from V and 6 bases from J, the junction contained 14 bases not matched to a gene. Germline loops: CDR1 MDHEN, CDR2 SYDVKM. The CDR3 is CASSPRDRAIWKTQYF. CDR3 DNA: TGTGCCAGCAGCCCCCGGGACAGGGCGATTTGGAAGACCCAGTACTTC.

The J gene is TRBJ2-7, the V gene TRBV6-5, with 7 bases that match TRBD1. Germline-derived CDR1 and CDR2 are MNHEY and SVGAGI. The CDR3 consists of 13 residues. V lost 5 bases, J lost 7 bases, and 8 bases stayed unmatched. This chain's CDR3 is CASSPRQGGEQYF. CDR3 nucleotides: TGTGCCAGCAGTCCGAGACAGGGTGGAGAGCAGTACTTC.

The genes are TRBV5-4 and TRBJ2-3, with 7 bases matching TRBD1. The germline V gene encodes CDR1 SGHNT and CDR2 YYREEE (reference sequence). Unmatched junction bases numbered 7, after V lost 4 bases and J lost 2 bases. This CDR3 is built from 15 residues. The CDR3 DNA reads TGTGCCAGCAGCCTGACAGGGTCGAACACAGATACGCAGTATTTT. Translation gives CASSLTGSNTDTQYF.

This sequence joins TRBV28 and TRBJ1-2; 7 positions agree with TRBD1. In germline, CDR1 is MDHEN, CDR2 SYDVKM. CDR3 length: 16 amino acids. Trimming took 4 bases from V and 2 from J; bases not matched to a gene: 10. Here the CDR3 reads CASSSVTGVGNYGYTF. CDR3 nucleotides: TGTGCCAGCAGTTCCGTCACAGGGGTTGGAAACTATGGCTACACCTTC.

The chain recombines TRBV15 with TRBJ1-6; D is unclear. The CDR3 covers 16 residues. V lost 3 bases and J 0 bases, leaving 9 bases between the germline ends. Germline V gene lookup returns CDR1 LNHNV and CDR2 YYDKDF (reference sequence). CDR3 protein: CATSSRLSSYNSPLHF. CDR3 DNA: TGTGCCACCAGCAGCCGGTTGAGCTCCTATAATTCACCCCTCCACTTT.

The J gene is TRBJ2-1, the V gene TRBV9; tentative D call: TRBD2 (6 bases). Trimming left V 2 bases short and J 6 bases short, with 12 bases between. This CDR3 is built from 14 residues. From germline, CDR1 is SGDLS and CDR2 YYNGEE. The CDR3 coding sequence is TGTGCCAGCAGCGTCTCGGGGACTCTCAATGAGCAGTTCTTC. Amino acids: CASSVSGTLNEQFF.

The CDR3 is CASSGTVEKLFF. CDR3 DNA: TGTGCCAGCAGCGGGACAGTCGAAAAACTGTTTTTT. V gene TRBV7-8 combines with J gene TRBJ1-4; TRBD1 matches at 7 bases. CDR1 is SGHVS, CDR2 FQNEAQ, per germline. This CDR3 is built from 12 residues. V dropped 5 bases and J dropped 8; count of bases not matched to a gene: 2.

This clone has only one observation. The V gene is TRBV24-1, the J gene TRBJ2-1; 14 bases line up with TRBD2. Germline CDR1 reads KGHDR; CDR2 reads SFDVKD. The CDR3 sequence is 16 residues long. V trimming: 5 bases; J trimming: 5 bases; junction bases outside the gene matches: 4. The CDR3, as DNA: TGTGCCACCAGTGGGACTAGCGGGAGGTTGAACAATGAGCAGTTCTTC. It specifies CATSGTSGRLNNEQFF.

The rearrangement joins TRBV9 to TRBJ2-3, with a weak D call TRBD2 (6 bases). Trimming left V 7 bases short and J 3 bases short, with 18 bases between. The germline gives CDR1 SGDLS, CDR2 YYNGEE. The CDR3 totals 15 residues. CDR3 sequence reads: CASHPRGGVTDTQYF. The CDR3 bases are TGTGCCAGCCACCCACGGGGCGGGGTAACAGATACGCAGTATTTT. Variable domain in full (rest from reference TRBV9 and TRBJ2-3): DSGVTQTPKHLITATGQRVTLRCSPRSGDLSVYWYQQSLDQGLQFLIQYYNGEERAKGNILERFSAQQFPDLHSELNLSSLELGDSALYFCASHPRGGVTDTQYFGPGTRLTVL.

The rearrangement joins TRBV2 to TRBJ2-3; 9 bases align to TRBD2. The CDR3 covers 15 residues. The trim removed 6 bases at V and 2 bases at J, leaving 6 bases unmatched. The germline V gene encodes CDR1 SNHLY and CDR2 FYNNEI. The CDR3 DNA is TGTGCCAGCAGAGGAGCGGGGGGCTACACAGATACGCAGTATTTT. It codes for CASRGAGGYTDTQYF. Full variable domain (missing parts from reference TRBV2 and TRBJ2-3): EPEVTQTPSHQVTQMGQEVILRCVPISNHLYFYWYRQILGQKVEFLVSFYNNEISEKSEIFDDQFSVERPDGSNFTLKIRSTKLEDSAMYFCASRGAGGYTDTQYFGPGTRLTVL.

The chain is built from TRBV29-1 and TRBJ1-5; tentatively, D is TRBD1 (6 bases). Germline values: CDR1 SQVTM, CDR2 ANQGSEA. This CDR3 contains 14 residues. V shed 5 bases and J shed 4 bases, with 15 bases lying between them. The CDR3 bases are TGCAGCGTTCGTGCCGGGACAACAAATCAGCCCCAGCATTTT. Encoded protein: CSVRAGTTNQPQHF.

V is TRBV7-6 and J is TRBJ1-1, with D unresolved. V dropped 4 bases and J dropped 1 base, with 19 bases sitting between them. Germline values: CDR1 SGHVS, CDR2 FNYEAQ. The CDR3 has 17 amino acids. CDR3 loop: CASSSQVTEGPNTEAFF. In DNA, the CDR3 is TGTGCCAGCAGCTCCCAGGTCACGGAGGGTCCGAACACTGAAGCTTTCTTT.

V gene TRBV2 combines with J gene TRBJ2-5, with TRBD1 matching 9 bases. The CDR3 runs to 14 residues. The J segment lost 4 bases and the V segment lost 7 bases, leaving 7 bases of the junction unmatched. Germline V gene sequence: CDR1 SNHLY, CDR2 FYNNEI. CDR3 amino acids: CASKRDRAPETQYF. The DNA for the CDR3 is TGTGCCAGCAAGAGGGACAGGGCACCAGAGACCCAGTACTTC.

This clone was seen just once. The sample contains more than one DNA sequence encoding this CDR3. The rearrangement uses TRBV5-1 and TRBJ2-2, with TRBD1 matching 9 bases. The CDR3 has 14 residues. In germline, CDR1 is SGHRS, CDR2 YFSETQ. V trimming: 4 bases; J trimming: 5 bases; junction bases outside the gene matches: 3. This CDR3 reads CASSLGQGTGELFF. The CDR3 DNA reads TGCGCCAGCAGCCTCGGACAGGGGACCGGGGAGCTGTTTTTT.

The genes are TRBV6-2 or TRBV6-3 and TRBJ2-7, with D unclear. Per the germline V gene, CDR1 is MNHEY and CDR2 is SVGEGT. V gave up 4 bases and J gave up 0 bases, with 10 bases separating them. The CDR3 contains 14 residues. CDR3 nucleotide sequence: TGTGCCAGCAGTTGGGCAGTGGGCTCCTACGAGCAGTACGTC. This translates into CASSWAVGSYEQYV.

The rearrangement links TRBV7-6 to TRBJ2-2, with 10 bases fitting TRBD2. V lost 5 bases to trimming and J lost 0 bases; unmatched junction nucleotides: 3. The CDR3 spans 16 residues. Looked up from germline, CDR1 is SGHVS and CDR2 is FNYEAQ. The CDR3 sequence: CASSRTSGTNTGELFF. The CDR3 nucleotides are TGTGCCAGCAGCCGTACTAGCGGGACGAACACCGGGGAGCTGTTTTTT.

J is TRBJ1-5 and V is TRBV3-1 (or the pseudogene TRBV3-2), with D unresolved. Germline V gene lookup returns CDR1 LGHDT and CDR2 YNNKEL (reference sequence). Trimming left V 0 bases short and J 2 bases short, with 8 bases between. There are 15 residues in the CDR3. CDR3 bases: TGTGCCAGCAGCCAAGAAAAACTGGGCAATCAGCCCCAGCATTTT. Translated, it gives CASSQEKLGNQPQHF.